The entry below gives a single TCR beta chain sequence along with its context. The source of the sample is a study of Ad26.COV2.S vaccination and SARS-CoV-2 variants. Study-wide background: Recipients of Ad26.COV2.S got it intramuscularly, once or twice 56 days apart.

Between the trimmed V and J ends, which lost 8 bases and 5 bases, there was a span of 17 bases. Germline V gene data show CDR1 as SGDLS and CDR2 as YYNGEE. CDR3 length: 13 residues. Data came from immunoSEQ multiplex PCR; TCRdb stores just in-frame clones and leaves some out. The sample carries about 480,000 clones, 70% to 90% recorded once. Treatment of the sample: some 19 received Ad26.COV2.S at low or high dose, single or two shots; about 5 received placebo; per-sample allocation not given. Vaccine and placebo recipients were sampled on day 63 after the first injection. Vaccination employed an Ad26 vector expressing the Wuhan-strain SARS-CoV-2 spike.

This rearrangement joins TRBV9 to TRBJ2-7; D is unclear. The receptor's source is a person between 18 and 59 years old who received the Ad26.COV2.S COVID-19 vaccine or a placebo. The sample was peripheral blood, taken in a trial of Ad26.COV2.S vaccine versus placebo. CDR3 DNA: TGTGCCAGTATAGAATTTAGGGTGAACGAGCAGTACTTC. This codes for CASIEFRVNEQYF.